This TCR beta chain was obtained from a study of blood T cell repertoires in COVID-19. Study information: The analysed material was cDNA or gDNA that came from T cells, B-cell-depleted T cells, or PBMCs.

Using immunoSEQ multiplex PCR, the repertoire was profiled, and TCRdb retains in-frame clones only, with some absent. The sample has fewer than 450,000 clones; approximately 90% are singletons. The CDR3 is 15 amino acids. Losses at the gene ends were 3 bases for V and 7 bases for J; bases not matched to a gene: 6. Germline-derived CDR1 and CDR2 are SGHTA and FQGNSA. The rearrangement joins TRBV7-2 to TRBJ2-2; 9 positions match TRBD2. Material for sequencing was peripheral blood. The TCR comes from a woman between 45 and 65 years old with COVID-19, enrolled during active disease. DNA of the CDR3: TGTGCCAGCAGCTTTGTTAGCGGGGGCGGCGGGGAGCTGTTTTTT. Translating it yields CASSFVSGGGGELFF.